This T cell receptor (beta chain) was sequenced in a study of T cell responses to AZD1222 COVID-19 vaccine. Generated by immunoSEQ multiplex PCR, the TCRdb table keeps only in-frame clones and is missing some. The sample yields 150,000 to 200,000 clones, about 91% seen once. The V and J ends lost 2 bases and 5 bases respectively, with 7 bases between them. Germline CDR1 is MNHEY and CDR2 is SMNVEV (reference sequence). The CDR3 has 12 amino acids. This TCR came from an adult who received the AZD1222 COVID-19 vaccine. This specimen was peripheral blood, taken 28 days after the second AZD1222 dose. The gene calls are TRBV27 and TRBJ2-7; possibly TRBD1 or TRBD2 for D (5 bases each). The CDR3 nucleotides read TGTGCCAGCAGTTTACTGGGGGACGAGCAGTACTTC. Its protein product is CASSLLGDEQYF.